The next 21 T cell receptor beta chains were all read from a single sample in a study of T cells expressing NK-cell markers (dated by TCRdb to the early 2020s). Library method: 5' RACE. The sequencer listed for this sample is Illumina HiSeq 2000. After the reads were reprocessed by TCRdb, one entry was made per CDR3 protein sequence, with no DNA. The table of this sample itemizes some 600,000 distinct CDR3 sequences. The ten largest clonotypes hold roughly 3.4% of the sample. Source material: blood T cells: a sorted CD56 or NKG2C T cell subset, CD4+ or CD8+ T cells, or bulk PBMC T cells (not recorded which). Receptors were obtained from a man aged 18 to 30 in good health. Donor details come from another sample of the same person, matched by shared clones.

The V gene is TRBV7-8, the J gene TRBJ1-1. The CDR3 extends over 13 amino acids. Germline lookup yields CDR1 SGHVS and CDR2 FQNEAQ. CDR3: CASSLYVGDEAFF.

V usage is TRBV4-3 and J usage is TRBJ2-7. Germline V gene sequence: CDR1 LGHNA, CDR2 YSLEER. The CDR3 loop spans 16 amino acids. CDR3 amino acids: CASSQSVSSLTYEQYF.

CDR3 in amino acids: CASSFSDRGSGFQYF. This sequence joins TRBV7-8 and TRBJ2-4; with no DNA, the TCRdb D assignment of TRBD1 cannot be verified. CDR3 length: 15 residues. Germline loops: CDR1 SGHVS, CDR2 FQNEAQ.

The V gene is TRBV28, the J gene TRBJ2-3; TCRdb lists TRBD1, though no DNA is available to test this call. The CDR3 length is 14 residues. Germline CDR1 reads MDHEN; CDR2 reads SYDVKM. The chain's CDR3 is CASKGAVGLDTQYF. Based on the CDR3 plus reference TRBV28 and TRBJ2-3, the full variable domain is DVKVTQSSRYLVKRTGEKVFLECVQDMDHENMFWYRQDPGLGLRLIYFSYDVKMKEKGDIPEGYSVSREKKERFSLILESASTNQTSMYLCASKGAVGLDTQYFGPGTRLTVL.

This sequence joins TRBV29-1 and TRBJ2-1; with no DNA, the TCRdb D assignment of TRBD1 cannot be verified. The germline V gene encodes CDR1 SQVTM and CDR2 ANQGSEA. The CDR3 sequence is 13 residues long. CDR3 sequence reads: CSVDRGVDNEQFF.

The CDR3 is CASSEPGQRNTGELFF. The rearrangement joins TRBV21-1 to TRBJ2-2; TCRdb's assignment of TRBD1 cannot be checked, as there is no DNA. TRBV21-1 is a listed pseudogene. This CDR3 comprises 16 residues.

The V and J genes are TRBV2 and TRBJ2-1; TCRdb calls TRBD1, which cannot be checked without DNA. There are 16 residues in the CDR3. Per germline, CDR1 SNHLY and CDR2 FYNNEI. The CDR3 spells CASSATGTGVDNEQFF.

This chain uses TRBV27 with TRBJ2-7; the TCRdb call, TRBD1, lacks DNA for checking. CDR3 length equals 14 residues. CDR1 and CDR2 from the germline V gene are MNHEY and SMNVEV (reference sequence). The CDR3 protein is CASSLWGMSYEQYF.

This chain links TRBV5-1 with TRBJ2-5; with no DNA, the TCRdb D assignment of TRBD1 cannot be verified. This CDR3 has 11 amino acids. Germline V gene lookup returns CDR1 SGHRS and CDR2 YFSETQ. The CDR3 here is CASSKEGPQYF.

The chain uses TRBV20-1 and TRBJ2-7. The CDR3 loop spans 14 amino acids. The germline V gene encodes CDR1 DFQATT and CDR2 SNEGSKA (reference sequence). CDR3 protein: CSAKLTASSYEQYF.

V and J are TRBV6-1 and TRBJ2-3; TCRdb indicates TRBD2, and absent DNA this call remains unverified. CDR3 length: 17 amino acids. CDR1 is MNHNS and CDR2 is SASEGT in the germline V gene. CDR3 region: CASSEALLAGVVDTQYF.

The chain links TRBV20-1 to TRBJ2-1; without DNA, the TCRdb call of TRBD2 cannot be checked. This CDR3 comprises 16 residues. Germline CDR1 is DFQATT and CDR2 is SNEGSKA (reference sequence). The CDR3 spells CSARDWTGLMVDEQFF.

The chain has TRBV5-1 and TRBJ2-2. The CDR3 is made up of 14 amino acids. Germline CDR1 reads SGHRS; CDR2 reads YFSETQ. The CDR3 spells CASSLEGITGELFF.

CDR3 region: CASSLQTSSYNEQFF. The rearrangement joins TRBV3-1 to TRBJ2-1. This CDR3 is 15 amino acids long. The germline V gene has CDR1 LGHDT and CDR2 YNNKEL (reference sequence).

The chain couples TRBV20-1 to TRBJ1-5; TCRdb's assignment of TRBD1 cannot be checked, as there is no DNA. The CDR3 loop spans 14 amino acids. CDR1 is DFQATT and CDR2 is SNEGSKA in the germline V gene (reference sequence). CDR3 loop: CSARWGEGNQPQHF.

This chain joins TRBV29-1 and TRBJ2-3; checking the TCRdb D call of TRBD1 is not possible without DNA. The germline gives CDR1 SQVTM, CDR2 ANQGSEA. CDR3 size: 15 residues. This CDR3 reads CSVEPVGQHTDTQYF.

The genes are TRBV6-5 and TRBJ2-2. Germline V gene lookup returns CDR1 MNHEY and CDR2 SVGAGI. This CDR3 region has 13 residues. The CDR3 is CASSYGPMGELFF.

V is TRBV4-2 and J is TRBJ2-1; the TCRdb call, TRBD2, lacks DNA for checking. Germline loops: CDR1 LGHNA, CDR2 YNFKEQ. CDR3 length equals 16 residues. CDR3 amino acids: CASSQETAGGLGKQFF.

The chain employs TRBV20-1 and TRBJ2-7. CDR1 and CDR2 from the germline V gene are DFQATT and SNEGSKA (reference sequence). There are 14 residues in the CDR3. The CDR3 spells CSAAFGSRENEQYF.

The chain couples TRBV7-8 to TRBJ2-2; the D call of TRBD2 rests on TCRdb alone, since no DNA is present to check it. CDR1 is SGHVS and CDR2 is FQNEAQ in the germline V gene. CDR3 length equals 20 residues. The CDR3 spells CASSLAIRGSLSANTGELFF.

CDR3 region: CASVLGPGTGELFF. This chain uses TRBV11-2 with TRBJ2-2; TCRdb's D call of TRBD2 is untestable without DNA. Germline CDR1 reads SGHAT; CDR2 reads FQNNGV. This CDR3 has 14 amino acids.